This entry concerns a single T cell receptor beta chain. The V and J ends lost 1 base and 1 base respectively, with 10 bases between them. Per germline, CDR1 SGHVS and CDR2 FQNEAQ. CDR3 length: 16 residues. This sample was taken from a study of blood T cell repertoires in COVID-19. At the level of the study: Sample material is recorded as cDNA or gDNA derived from T cells, B-cell-depleted T cells, or PBMCs.

In the study's own analysis: Estimates of nucleated cell counts were drawn from the amplification of reference gene primers. Libraries were prepared by immunoSEQ multiplex PCR; TCRdb keeps only in-frame clonotypes and omits some of them. The V and J calls and clone size were taken over from that table, and D and trimming were inferred from the DNA. The data show some 140,000 clones, nearly 80% seen once. Sequencing used peripheral blood. The receptor was derived from an older man with acute or convalescent COVID-19. V usage is TRBV7-8 and J usage is TRBJ2-2; no definite D call. The chain's CDR3 is CASSLGSVGNTGELFF. CDR3 coding DNA: TGTGCCAGCAGCTTAGGAAGCGTGGGGAACACCGGGGAGCTGTTTTTT.